This TCR beta chain is from a study of blood T cell repertoires in COVID-19. This CDR3 is 15 amino acids long. Germline V gene lookup returns CDR1 SGHKS and CDR2 YYEKEE (reference sequence). The V end was cut by 0 bases, the J end by 0 bases, with 7 bases between. TCRdb keeps only in-frame clones here, not all; method: immunoSEQ multiplex PCR. The sample lists about 350,000 clones; about 90% were seen once. The chain uses TRBV5-5 and TRBJ2-1; D not resolved. The sample taken for sequencing was PBMCs or T cells enriched from blood (not recorded which). This TCR derives from a woman younger than 45 who had recovered from COVID-19. DNA of the CDR3: TGTGCCAGCAGCTTGGACTACCGCTCCTACAATGAGCAGTTCTTC. This gives the protein CASSLDYRSYNEQFF.